Below are 14 T cell receptor beta chains sequenced from a single sample in a study of T cells in Graves' hyperthyroidism and ophthalmopathy. TCR beta CDR3 regions were amplified from RNA transcripts. The HTBI primer set was used in a first-round RT-PCR of the TCR CDR3. Each CDR3 protein gets one entry after TCRdb re-called the multiplex PCR reads with MiXCR. The sample has roughly 800,000 distinct CDR3 sequences, about two fifths seen once. Input material: blood. Source of these receptors: a man aged 18 to 29 with Graves' hyperthyroidism.

About this clonotype: Just one base apart from a much larger clone, this may be a read error. The J gene is TRBJ1-2, the V gene TRBV5-6; 9 bases line up with TRBD1. CDR1 is SGHDT and CDR2 is YYEEEE in the germline V gene. CDR3 length: 15 residues. V trimming: 4 bases; J trimming: 7 bases; junction bases outside the gene matches: 11. The CDR3, as DNA: TGTGCCAGCAGCCTTGGCGGGACAGGGAGCTGTGGCTACACCTTC. It yields the protein CASSLGGTGSCGYTF.

This clonotype was detected many times. The CDR3 bases are TGTGCCAGCAGTGACGGTGGGACAGCTTATGGCTACACCTTC. Protein: CASSDGGTAYGYTF. The V and J genes are TRBV2 and TRBJ1-2, with TRBD1 identical over 7 bases. The CDR3 contains 14 residues. Germline assignment: CDR1 SNHLY and CDR2 FYNNEI. V shed 3 bases and J 5 bases; nucleotides not matched to a gene: 6.

The gene calls are TRBV11-2 and TRBJ1-5; D gene ambiguous. Trimming left V 5 bases short and J 9 bases short, with 20 bases between. Looked up from germline, CDR1 is SGHAT and CDR2 is FQNNGV. The CDR3 extends over 15 amino acids. This chain's CDR3 is CASSEVWLSRAPQHF. CDR3 sequence (DNA): TGTGCCAGCAGCGAAGTTTGGTTGAGTCGGGCGCCCCAGCATTTT.

The chain recombines TRBV5-1 with TRBJ2-7; 7 bases match TRBD2. The CDR3 totals 15 residues. The J segment lost 7 bases and the V segment lost 4 bases, leaving 14 bases of the junction unmatched. Germline assignment: CDR1 SGHRS and CDR2 YFSETQ. CDR3 DNA: TGCGCCAGCAGCGGGAGTAGCGGGCCCACGGGGGAGCAGTACTTC. It is translated as CASSGSSGPTGEQYF.

Concerning this clonotype itself: The junction does not match germline at one end; this may be a read error. This chain joins TRBV7-6 and TRBJ2-7; possibly TRBD1 or TRBD2 for D (5 bases each). The J call may not be correct, given that the DNA end is closer to TRBJ2-5. Per germline, CDR1 SGHVS and CDR2 FNYEAQ. The CDR3 spans 15 residues. For the CDR3, the DNA is TGTGCTAGCAGCCAGACCGAGGGTAGGGGAGAGACCCAGTACTTC. It yields the protein CASSQTEGRGETQYF.

Comment on this clonotype: Since no conserved phenylalanine or tryptophan closes the CDR3, a read error is the likely cause. The chain joins TRBV7-2 to TRBJ1-1; D uncertain. V was clipped by 5 bases and J by 5 bases, with 12 bases between them. CDR1 and CDR2 from the germline V gene are SGHTA and FQGNSA. The CDR3 is made up of 13 amino acids. CDR3 region: CASSLQRGTEAFL. CDR3 DNA sequence: TGTGCCAGCAGCCTGCAGAGAGGAACTGAAGCTTTCCTT.

This clonotype was seen many times. DNA of the CDR3: TGTGCCAGCAGCTCGGACCCTAACACCGGGGAGCTGTTTTTT. Residues: CASSSDPNTGELFF. The chain links TRBV7-3 to TRBJ2-2; the D is unclear. In germline, CDR1 is SGHTA, CDR2 FQGTGA. Trimming cost V 4 bases and J 2 bases, with 8 bases left between them. CDR3 size: 14 residues.

About this clonotype itself: It may be a read error: a sequence one base away is much more abundant. V usage is TRBV7-9 and J usage is TRBJ1-5; 7 bases match TRBD1. The CDR3 sequence is 14 residues long. Germline values: CDR1 SEHNR, CDR2 FQNEAQ (reference sequence). Trimming took 8 bases from V and 3 from J; bases not matched to a gene: 7. As DNA, the CDR3 is TGTGCCAGCGGCATTACAGGGGCCAATCAGCCCCAGCATTTT. Translated, it gives CASGITGANQPQHF.

The rearrangement uses TRBV15 and TRBJ2-7; TRBD1 matches at 9 bases. V trimming: 3 bases; J trimming: 7 bases; junction bases outside the gene matches: 10. The CDR3 loop spans 15 amino acids. Per germline, CDR1 LNHNV and CDR2 YYDKDF (reference sequence). CDR3 amino acids: CATSSAGTGSHEQYF. CDR3 in DNA: TGTGCCACCAGCAGTGCCGGGACAGGGTCTCATGAGCAGTACTTC.

This clonotype came up a few times. V is TRBV7-9 and J is TRBJ2-7, with 7 nucleotides matching TRBD1. The germline V gene encodes CDR1 SEHNR and CDR2 FQNEAQ (reference sequence). V gave up 4 bases and J gave up 3 bases; unmatched junction bases: 6. The CDR3 covers 14 residues. The CDR3 region is CASSSDRSLYEQYF. The CDR3 DNA reads as TGTGCCAGCAGCTCGGACAGGAGCCTCTACGAGCAGTACTTC.

This clonotype was picked up a small number of times. This chain uses TRBV4-1 with TRBJ2-7, with D hard to call. Trimming shortened V by 0 bases and J by 0 bases, and 9 bases separated the two germline ends. Germline CDR1 and CDR2: MGHRA and YSYEKL. The CDR3 totals 15 residues. The CDR3 DNA reads as TGCGCCAGCAGCCAAGAGCCCGCGAGCTCCTACGAGCAGTACTTC. This sequence encodes CASSQEPASSYEQYF.

Many counts were recorded for this clonotype. The rearrangement links TRBV6-5 to TRBJ1-2; 8 positions match TRBD1. The germline V gene has CDR1 MNHEY and CDR2 SVGAGI. V was clipped by 5 bases and J by 9 bases; unmatched bases: 5. The CDR3 has 12 amino acids. CDR3: CASSQGAQSYTF. The DNA of the CDR3 is TGTGCCAGCAGTCAGGGGGCTCAGAGCTACACCTTC.

A note on this clonotype: Compared with germline, one end of the junction differs, possibly owing to a read error. V is TRBV10-3 and J is TRBJ2-7, with 8 bases identical to TRBD1. Germline-derived CDR1 and CDR2 are ENHRY and SYGVKD. The CDR3 is made up of 13 amino acids. CDR3 sequence: CASSHGDRSEQYF. The CDR3 region has the DNA TGTGCCAGCAGTCATGGGGACAGGAGCGAGCAGTACTTC.

This clonotype was seen once. The CDR3 DNA reads TGTGCCAGCAGCCAACCGTACTCCTCTGGAAACACCATATATTTT. This gives the protein CASSQPYSSGNTIYF. The chain couples TRBV7-6 to TRBJ1-3; no reliable D call. The germline gives CDR1 SGHVS, CDR2 FNYEAQ. V was cut by 5 bases and J by 0 bases, with 11 bases left in between. CDR3 length: 15 residues.